Sequencing of this T cell receptor beta chain was carried out in a study of T cells in localized non-small cell lung cancer. Findings and caveats of the study: One tumor region alone was sequenced, and heterogeneity therefore remains possible. Longer overall survival associated with higher blood T cell density; shorter survival with higher adjacent-lung clonality. Uninvolved adjacent lung showed higher T cell clonality than tumor. Adjacent lung exhibited a median of approximately 50 among the 100 most abundant tumor clones.

With respect to this clone: Its antigen remains unidentified.

Data came from immunoSEQ multiplex PCR; TCRdb stores just in-frame clones and leaves some out. The sample lists 40,000 to 65,000 clones; approximately 86% were seen once. Germline V gene sequence: CDR1 LNHNV, CDR2 YYDKDF (reference sequence). This CDR3 contains 15 residues. V gave up 0 bases and J gave up 6 bases; unmatched junction bases: 7. V is TRBV15 and J is TRBJ1-2, with 7 bases that match TRBD1. The specimen was PBMCs, collected before any cancer treatment. This receptor was taken from a female donor with stage II lung adenocarcinoma. In nucleotides, the CDR3 is TGTGCCACCAGCAGAGATTTGGAAACAGGGGATGGCTACACCTTC. Translation: CATSRDLETGDGYTF. Supplemented by reference TRBV15 and TRBJ1-2, the full variable domain reads DAMVIQNPRYQVTQFGKPVTLSCSQTLNHNVMYWYQQKSSQAPKLLFHYYDKDFNNEADTPDNFQSRRPNTSFCFLDIRSPGLGDTAMYLCATSRDLETGDGYTFGSGTRLTVV.